This TCR beta chain is drawn from a study of T cell changes during pregnancy in multiple sclerosis. CDR3 size: 17 residues. V gave up 3 bases and J gave up 6 bases; unmatched junction bases: 8. Germline lookup yields CDR1 SGHVS and CDR2 FNYEAQ. Profiling relied on immunoSEQ multiplex PCR, and the TCRdb table lists in-frame clones only, not all of them. The repertoire includes approximately 85,000 clones, approximately 89% of them detected once, and 2.5% to 3% sits in the top ten. This sequence originates from a female donor with multiple sclerosis, enrolled in a pregnancy study. The material sequenced was peripheral blood, taken in the first trimester of pregnancy. V gene TRBV7-6 combines with J gene TRBJ2-1; 13 bases agree with TRBD2. The CDR3 region has the DNA TGTGCCAGCAGCTTGGGAACTAGCGGGGGGGCTGTCAATGAGCAGTTCTTC. It is translated as CASSLGTSGGAVNEQFF.